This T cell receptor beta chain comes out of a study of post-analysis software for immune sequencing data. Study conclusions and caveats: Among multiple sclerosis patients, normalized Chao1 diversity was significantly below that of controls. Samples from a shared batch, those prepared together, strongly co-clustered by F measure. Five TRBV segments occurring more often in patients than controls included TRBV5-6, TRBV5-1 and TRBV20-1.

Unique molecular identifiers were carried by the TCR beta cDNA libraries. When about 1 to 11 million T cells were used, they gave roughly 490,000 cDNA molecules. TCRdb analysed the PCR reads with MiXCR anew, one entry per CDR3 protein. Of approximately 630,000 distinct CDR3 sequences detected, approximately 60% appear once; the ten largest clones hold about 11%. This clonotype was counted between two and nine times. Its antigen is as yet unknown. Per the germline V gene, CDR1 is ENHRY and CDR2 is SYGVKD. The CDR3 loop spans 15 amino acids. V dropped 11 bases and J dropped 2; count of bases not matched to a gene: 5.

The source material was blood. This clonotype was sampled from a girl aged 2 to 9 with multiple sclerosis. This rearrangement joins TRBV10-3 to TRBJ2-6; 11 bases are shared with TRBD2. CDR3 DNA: TGTGCCGCCGGGACTAGCGGCGCTGGGGCCAACGTCCTGACTTTC. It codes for CAAGTSGAGANVLTF.